The T cell receptor beta chain under discussion was sequenced for a study of spatial heterogeneity in lung cancer (dated by TCRdb to between 2017 and 2020). With regard to the full study: Samples were obtained from fewer than 80 patients with early-stage, untreated non-small cell lung cancer from the lung TRACERx cohort. Follow-up PBMC samples were sequenced whenever available, with a median time to follow-up of about 2 years after resection. Beta-chain transcripts were consistently detected in greater numbers than alpha-chain transcripts, which likely reflects a higher abundance of beta-chain transcripts. In the raw uncorrected reads, each unique combination of TCR and UMI appeared on average more than ten times. The study quantitatively compared TCR alpha and beta repertoires across multiple tumor regions, matched nontumor lung and blood in non-small cell lung cancer. TCR repertoire features were related to nonsynonymous mutation counts determined by whole-exome sequencing of tumor tissue. Both alpha and beta chains were TCR-sequenced in samples taken at surgery, namely 220 tumor regions, 61 to 65 matched nontumor lung samples and about 52 PBMC samples.

What the authors observed across the whole study: Additional single-cell paired TCR alpha and beta sequencing was considered necessary to confirm, at a functional level, the hypothesis that regional TCRs recognize regional mutations. Ubiquitous expanded tumor TCRs were detected in blood more often at tumor resection than at routine follow-up. Only roughly 14 patients were included in comparisons of baseline and follow-up blood repertoires.

This clonotype was seen ten or more times. Its antigen is not yet known. No base qualities exist here, and no much larger clone lies one base off it. The germline V gene (reference sequence) supplies CDR1 DFQATT and CDR2 SNEGSKA. Cut back by 3 bases and 0 bases, the V and J ends lie 12 bases apart. The CDR3 starts with the cysteine, ends with the phenylalanine, and has 15 residues. Of the read, only the CDR3 DNA is kept; its 45 bases are in frame from base 1. The library was produced with 5' RACE. The instrument was a NextSeq 500. To allow correction of PCR and sequencing errors, the TCR library protocol tagged every TCR cDNA molecule with a unique molecular identifier. Concerning the study's data processing: TCR identification, UMI-based error correction and CDR3 extraction were performed with Decombinator tools. Expanded TCRs were defined as those above a frequency of 2 per 1,000, corresponding to the top 1% of the tumor frequency distribution. Renyi diversity was computed with the R vegan package after each repertoire had been subsampled 100 times to 5,000 TCRs. CDR3 similarity networks were built from amino acid triplet string-kernel similarity, with CDR3s being connected when pairwise similarity was above 0.82. Using fastp trimming at Q25 and MiXCR clonotype assembly, TCRdb reanalyzed the public sequencing data and kept in-frame beta chains. Here each entry gathers all rows of one CDR3 protein and keeps the most common genes and DNA. The V and J calls and clone size are TCRdb's, not the authors'. This sample lists over 40,000 distinct CDR3 sequences; around 11% were detected once. Around 32% of the sample is taken by the ten largest.

The time point label of this sample denotes: blood at routine non-recurrence follow-up after resection. Whole RNA extracted from tumor and nontumor lung tissue, or from cryopreserved PBMC samples, was used for TCR sequencing without cell sorting. Only patients with enough RNA available from two or more tumor regions were chosen for TCR sequencing. The sequence joins TRBV20-1 to TRBJ2-1, and TRBD2 may be the D gene, going by 6 matching bases. The sample consisted of PBMCs, taken at follow-up. This sequence was found in a male donor with early-stage non-small cell lung cancer. The CDR3 corresponds to CSASPSVSSYNEQFF. The DNA is as follows: TGCAGTGCTAGTCCTAGCGTGAGCTCCTACAATGAGCAGTTCTTC.